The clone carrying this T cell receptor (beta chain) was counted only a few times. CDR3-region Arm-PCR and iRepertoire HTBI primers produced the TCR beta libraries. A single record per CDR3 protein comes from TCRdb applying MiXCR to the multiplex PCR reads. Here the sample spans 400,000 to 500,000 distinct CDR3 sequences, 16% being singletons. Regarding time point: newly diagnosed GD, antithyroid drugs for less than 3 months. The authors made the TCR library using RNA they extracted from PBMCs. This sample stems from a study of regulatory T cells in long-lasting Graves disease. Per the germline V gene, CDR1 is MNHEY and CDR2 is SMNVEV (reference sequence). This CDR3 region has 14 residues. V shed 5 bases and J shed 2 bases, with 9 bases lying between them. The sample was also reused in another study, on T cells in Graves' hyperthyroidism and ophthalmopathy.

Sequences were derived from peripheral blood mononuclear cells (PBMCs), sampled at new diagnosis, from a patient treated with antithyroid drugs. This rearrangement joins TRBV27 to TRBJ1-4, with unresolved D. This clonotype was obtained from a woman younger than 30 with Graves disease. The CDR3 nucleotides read TGTGCCAGCAGTCCCCGGAGGACTAATGAAAAACTGTTTTTT. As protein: CASSPRRTNEKLFF.